This record concerns one TCR beta chain sequence. The antigen it binds to is not known. Base-call qualities are not available, and no considerably larger clone is one nucleotide away. The data were obtained in a study of T cell responses to AZD1222 COVID-19 vaccine (dated by TCRdb to about 2021). Study-level background: AZD1222 recipients given second doses at about 4 weeks or at about 12 weeks were pooled, since spike-specific TCR depth and breadth were not found to differ between the two schedules. TCR sequencing was performed for about 240 trial participants, of whom about 200 were given two doses of AZD1222 and around 25 were given two doses of MenACWY control vaccine. Trial participants were enrolled by age into subgroups of 18-55, 56-69 and 70-plus years, and about 150, 27 and 61 TCR-sequenced participants, respectively, were included in these subgroups.

The CDR3 regions of human TCRbeta chains were subjected to immunosequencing. Regarding the original processing steps: Repertoire TCRs were checked for matches against a reference library of SARS-CoV-2-specific TCRs that had been generated using the MIRA antigen-specificity platform. Breadth was defined as the fraction of unique TCRs that were SARS-CoV-2-associated. Depth was defined as the fraction of total T cells that were SARS-CoV-2-associated. Each spike-specific TCR was assigned to its reactive spike region and to a CD4 or CD8 class using the MIRA data. Log10-transformed breadth and depth values were compared by one-way ANOVA with Sidak's multiple comparisons tests. TCRdb retrieved this table from immuneACCESS and kept in-frame rearrangements only. Not all clones are present; in checked studies, unresolved V genes account for under half, and no reason is known for the remainder. V and J calls and clone size are as listed in that table; D and trimming were resolved from the DNA. In this sample the table shows around 200,000 clones, about 92% of which occur a single time. The ten biggest clones cover around 4% of the sample.

CDR1 and CDR2 are drawn from the germline V gene (reference sequence): SEHNR, FQNEAQ. At the junction V is shortened by 5 bases and J by 8 bases; bases outside the gene matches: 15. Counted from cysteine to phenylalanine, this CDR3 has 16 amino acids. Only the CDR3 DNA stays, 48 bases, in frame from base 1. Sample time point, as interpreted from the label and publication: baseline before first vaccination. Vaccinee samples came from UK trials COV001 and COV002, including a single-blind randomized controlled phase 2/3 trial of AZD1222 (ChAdOx1 nCoV-19) in healthy adults. For TCRbeta chain sequencing, PBMC samples from trial participants were taken at day 0 and at day 28 after the second dose. General findings and caveats noted by the study authors: Reportedly, almost half of the unique spike-specific TCRs recognized epitopes lying outside the regions that are mutated in the B.1.351 and B.1.1.7 variants. Participants were mostly white British, with more females than males. The authors suggested clonal diversity may have been underestimated. In the small 56-69-year group, the increase in depth fell short of significance, most likely because of low power. The vaccine-associated CD4 TCRs covered the entire spike protein, and the dominant responses fell in regions 160-218 and 743-854. Conclusions about previously exposed vaccinees were limited because only five to seven AZD1222 recipients were SARS-CoV-2 seropositive at baseline. After two AZD1222 doses, both the breadth and the depth of spike-specific TCRs were significantly higher than at day 0 and than in MenACWY recipients. No day 14 peak-response samples were available, so repertoires were characterized only after the peak T cell response.

This receptor was obtained from an adult in good health. The specimen was peripheral blood, collected on day 0 of AZD1222 vaccination. The chain uses TRBV7-9 and TRBJ1-2; the junction holds 9 bases that match TRBD1. The DNA sequence reads TGTGCCAGCAGCAAAAAGCTTGAACAGGGGGCTGAGGGCTACACCTTC. Its protein is CASSKKLEQGAEGYTF.